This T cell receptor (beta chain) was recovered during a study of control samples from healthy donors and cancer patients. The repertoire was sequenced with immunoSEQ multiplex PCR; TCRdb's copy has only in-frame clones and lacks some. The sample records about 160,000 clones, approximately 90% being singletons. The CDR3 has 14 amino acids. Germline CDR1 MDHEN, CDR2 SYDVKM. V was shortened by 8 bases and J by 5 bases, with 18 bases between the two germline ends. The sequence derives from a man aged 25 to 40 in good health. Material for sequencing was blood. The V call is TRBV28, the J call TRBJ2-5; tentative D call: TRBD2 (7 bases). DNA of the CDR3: TGTGCCAGCCTTACCATAGGGGGGGGCGAGACCCAGTACTTC. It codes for CASLTIGGGETQYF.